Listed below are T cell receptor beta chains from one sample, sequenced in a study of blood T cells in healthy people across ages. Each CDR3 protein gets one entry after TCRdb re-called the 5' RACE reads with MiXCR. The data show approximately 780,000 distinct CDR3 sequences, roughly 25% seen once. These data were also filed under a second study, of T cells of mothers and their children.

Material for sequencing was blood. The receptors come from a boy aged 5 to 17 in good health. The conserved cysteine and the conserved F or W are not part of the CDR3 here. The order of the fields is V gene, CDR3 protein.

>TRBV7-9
ASTNYGGGGYGYT
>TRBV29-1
SVEDPGGSYEQY
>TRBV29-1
SVEWGVRPPIRQETQY
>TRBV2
ASSRTASYEQY
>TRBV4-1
ASSQDFRDSLLF
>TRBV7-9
ASTQRGGEPQH
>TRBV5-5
ASSSGEQPYLSGANVLT
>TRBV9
ASSSSVIGQETQY
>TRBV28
ASSFARMGRETQY
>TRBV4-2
ASSQETGSNQPQH
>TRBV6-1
ASSDPGASYQPQH
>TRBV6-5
ASKGPRSYEQY
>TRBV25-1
ASAGGTESATNEKLF
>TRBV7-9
ASSLARQGGTEAF
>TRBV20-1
SARGVDNYGYT
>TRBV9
ASSVGPGAYEQY
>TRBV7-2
ASSSFHTAQETQY
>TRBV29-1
SVQGAQETQY
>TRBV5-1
ASSLGQTSGANVLT
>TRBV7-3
ASSRGQYGTQY
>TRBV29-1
SVEDGQRPYEQY
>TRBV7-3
ASSFWTGAYEQY